This T cell receptor beta chain was recovered during a study of spatial heterogeneity in lung cancer. This CDR3 spans 14 amino acids. The V gene lost 3 bases and the J gene lost 7 bases, with 13 bases spanning the gap. Germline values: CDR1 MNHEY, CDR2 SVGAGI. Note on this clonotype: Its specificity is not known.

Study-wide results and caveats: Ubiquitous and regional expanded TCR counts tracked ubiquitous and regional nonsynonymous mutations, respectively. The study found that expanded intratumoral alpha and beta TCR counts tracked tumor mutation counts.

TCRdb passed the 5' RACE reads through MiXCR, listing each CDR3 protein once. The table includes some 9,300 distinct CDR3 sequences, over 50% detected once. Sample time point: sample taken at primary tumor resection. Tumor, nontumor lung or frozen PBMC supplied whole RNA, sequenced without sorting. The gene calls are TRBV6-5 and TRBJ1-5; D perhaps matches TRBD1 (5 bases). The sequences come from lung tumor tissue, collected at surgery. The source is a female donor with early-stage non-small cell lung cancer. Here the CDR3 reads CASSYGPGPQPQHF. CDR3 in DNA: TGTGCCAGCAGTTATGGGCCAGGGCCGCAGCCCCAGCATTTT.